This TCR beta chain was observed in a study of shared clonotypes between healthy human individuals. Concerning this clone: At one end, the junction sequence differs from germline, possibly due to a read error.

There were no recent acute infections or vaccinations among the donors, who were healthy HIV-negative adults. CDR3 length: 12 amino acids. Looked up from germline, CDR1 is MNHEY and CDR2 is SVGAGI. Some clones are missing from TCRdb's copy, which holds only in-frame ones; the method was immunoSEQ multiplex PCR. The repertoire holds 2 million to 2.5 million clones, just under 95% seen once, with approximately 0.4% in the top ten. The sequence came from a man aged 18 to 30 in good health. Some clones in this sample may be carry-over from other donors' samples. The chain has TRBV6-5 and TRBJ2-1; 10 bases agree with TRBD1. Sequenced material: naive CD4+ T cells from PBMCs. Subset specified: CD45RA+ positively selected. The CDR3: CASSHRDRGEVF. CDR3 DNA: TGTGCCAGCAGTCACCGGGACAGGGGAGAAGTCTTC.